The 10 T cell receptor beta chains below all came from one sample that was sequenced in a study of blood T cell repertoires in COVID-19. The assay was immunoSEQ multiplex PCR, and TCRdb's table has in-frame clones only and misses some. The sample lists more than 350,000 clones; around nine tenths were seen once. Input material: PBMCs or T cells enriched from blood (not recorded which). The receptors were sampled from a woman between 45 and 65 years old who had recovered from COVID-19.

The chain recombines TRBV27 with TRBJ1-4; D may be TRBD1 (5 bases). Germline assignment: CDR1 MNHEY and CDR2 SMNVEV (reference sequence). The CDR3 has 16 residues. Deletions cut 0 bases from V and 0 bases from J, with 8 bases between. The CDR3 nucleotides are TGTGCCAGCAGTTTATCGTACAGGCCAACTAATGAAAAACTGTTTTTT. Its translation: CASSLSYRPTNEKLFF.

The chain joins TRBV5-6 to TRBJ1-5, with 8 bases identical to TRBD1. V shed 2 bases and J 6 bases; nucleotides not matched to a gene: 4. In germline, CDR1 is SGHDT, CDR2 YYEEEE. The CDR3 is 14 residues long. DNA for the CDR3: TGTGCCAGCAGCTTACAGGGGGGTGGTCAGCCCCAGCATTTT. Translated, it gives CASSLQGGGQPQHF.

The V call is TRBV7-9, the J call TRBJ1-4; a possible D gene is TRBD1 (6 bases). This CDR3 comprises 15 residues. V was trimmed by 1 base and J by 8 bases, leaving 14 bases between them. Germline assignment: CDR1 SEHNR and CDR2 FQNEAQ (reference sequence). CDR3 sequence reads: CASSLGRGRSEKLFF. The CDR3 DNA reads as TGTGCCAGCAGCTTAGGCAGGGGTAGGTCGGAAAAACTGTTTTTT.

This rearrangement joins TRBV5-1 to TRBJ2-3, with 7 bases matching TRBD2. Germline-derived CDR1 and CDR2 are SGHRS and YFSETQ. CDR3 size: 15 residues. The V and J ends lost 4 bases and 3 bases, in that order; junction bases with no gene match: 8. The CDR3 DNA reads TGCGCCAGCAGCCCCGGGAGGCGGACGACAGATACGCAGTATTTT. It codes for CASSPGRRTTDTQYF.

The V call is TRBV5-1, the J call TRBJ2-5; 12 bases align to TRBD2. V trimming: 0 bases; J trimming: 5 bases; junction bases outside the gene matches: 5. In germline, CDR1 is SGHRS, CDR2 YFSETQ. The CDR3 consists of 16 residues. The CDR3 loop is CASSLATSGGTETQYF. Here the CDR3 DNA reads TGCGCCAGCAGCTTGGCCACTAGCGGGGGGACCGAGACCCAGTACTTC.

V gene TRBV28 combines with J gene TRBJ1-5, with D perhaps matching TRBD1 (5 bases). V lost 5 bases, J lost 4 bases, and 12 bases lay in between. This CDR3 is 14 amino acids long. The germline V gene has CDR1 MDHEN and CDR2 SYDVKM. The DNA for the CDR3 is TGTGCCAGCAGTCTCCGACAGCCTAATCAGCCCCAGCATTTT. Translated: CASSLRQPNQPQHF.

This clone was recorded only once. The V gene is TRBV2, the J gene TRBJ1-3; D is possibly TRBD1 (5 bases). Trimming pared 1 base from V and 2 bases from J, leaving 9 bases between. The CDR3 length is 15 residues. Germline CDR1 and CDR2: SNHLY and FYNNEI. The CDR3 DNA sequence: TGTGCCAGCAGTGAAGGGGGGGTCCCTGGAAACACCATATATTTT. Translated: CASSEGGVPGNTIYF.

The chain recombines TRBV19 with TRBJ1-1; 11 nucleotides agree with TRBD1. The CDR3 length is 12 residues. Germline CDR1 LNHDA, CDR2 SQIVND (reference sequence). The V segment lost 4 bases and the J segment 10 bases; nucleotides outside the gene matches: 2. The CDR3 DNA reads TGTGCCAGTAGTAAGGACAGGGGGCCAGCTTTCTTT. It specifies CASSKDRGPAFF.

The rearrangement links TRBV15 to TRBJ2-1; a possible D gene is TRBD2 (6 bases). V lost 9 bases, J lost 8 bases, and 17 bases lay in between. CDR1 LNHNV and CDR2 YYDKDF come from the germline V gene (reference sequence). The CDR3 length is 13 residues. Here the CDR3 DNA reads TGTGCCACTCGACCGGCGGGATTTGATGAGCAGTTCTTC. Its translation is CATRPAGFDEQFF.

The CDR3 nucleotides read TGTGCCAGCAGCGGTTATACAGGGGGCGGGAGAACCAGCACAGATACGCAGTATTTT. Protein product: CASSGYTGGGRTSTDTQYF. V is TRBV13 and J is TRBJ2-3; TRBD1 matches at 9 bases. J lost 0 bases, V lost 5 bases, and 15 bases had no gene match. This CDR3 comprises 19 residues. Germline lookup yields CDR1 PRHDT and CDR2 FYEKMQ (reference sequence).